A selection of T cell receptor beta chains follows, all from one sample in a study of T cells in Graves' hyperthyroidism and ophthalmopathy. Each CDR3 protein gets one entry after TCRdb re-called the multiplex PCR reads with MiXCR. The sample carries approximately 300,000 distinct CDR3 sequences, 17% recorded once. The sequencing sample was made of blood. The receptors were sampled from a woman in her fifties or sixties with Graves' ophthalmopathy. Both conserved end residues are part of each CDR3. Each record gives: D gene, clone size, J gene, V gene, CDR3 protein, CDR3 DNA. The D gene is left open where the match is weak. A row's size may be missing; if present it is once, few, many or a size class.

D gene: -; clone size: -; J gene: TRBJ2-3; V gene: TRBV20-1; CDR3 protein: CSARDTPDTQYF; CDR3 DNA: TGCAGTGCTAGAGATACCCCAGATACGCAGTATTTT
D gene: -; clone size: many; J gene: TRBJ1-2; V gene: TRBV3-1; CDR3 protein: CASSQDWGDGYTF; CDR3 DNA: TGTGCCAGCAGCCAAGATTGGGGAGATGGCTACACCTTC
D gene: -; clone size: many; J gene: TRBJ2-5; V gene: TRBV6-5; CDR3 protein: CASSYSFSWQTQYF; CDR3 DNA: TGTGCCAGCAGTTACTCGTTTAGCTGGCAGACCCAGTACTTC
D gene: -; clone size: few; J gene: TRBJ2-1; V gene: TRBV6-1; CDR3 protein: CASSRLAGNEQFF; CDR3 DNA: TGTGCCAGCAGCCGTCTTGCGGGGAATGAGCAGTTCTTC
D gene: TRBD1; clone size: few; J gene: TRBJ1-2; V gene: TRBV7-2; CDR3 protein: CASSITGQGAGYTF; CDR3 DNA: TGTGCCAGCAGCATTACGGGACAGGGGGCTGGCTACACCTTC
D gene: TRBD1; clone size: -; J gene: TRBJ1-1; V gene: TRBV18; CDR3 protein: CASSPGTGENTEAFF; CDR3 DNA: TGTGCCAGCTCACCTGGGACAGGGGAGAACACTGAAGCTTTCTTT
D gene: -; clone size: -; J gene: TRBJ2-1; V gene: TRBV9; CDR3 protein: CASSVADNEQFF; CDR3 DNA: TGTGCCAGCAGCGTAGCCGACAATGAGCAGTTCTTC
D gene: TRBD1; clone size: many; J gene: TRBJ2-7; V gene: TRBV28; CDR3 protein: CASNLGQGWDEQYF; CDR3 DNA: TGTGCCAGCAACCTCGGACAGGGATGGGACGAGCAGTACTTC
D gene: -; clone size: many; J gene: TRBJ1-5; V gene: TRBV11-2; CDR3 protein: CASSLGVTGQPQHF; CDR3 DNA: TGTGCCAGCAGCTTAGGGGTGACAGGTCAGCCCCAGCATTTT
D gene: -; clone size: many; J gene: TRBJ2-5; V gene: TRBV18; CDR3 protein: CASSAGTRETQYF; CDR3 DNA: TGTGCCAGCTCGGCGGGGACACGGGAGACCCAGTACTTC
D gene: -; clone size: -; J gene: TRBJ2-2; V gene: TRBV7-3; CDR3 protein: CASSLEVYTGELFF; CDR3 DNA: TGTGCCAGCAGCTTAGAGGTTTACACCGGGGAGCTGTTTTTT
D gene: -; clone size: many; J gene: TRBJ1-5; V gene: TRBV4-1; CDR3 protein: CASSQGLFGQPQHF; CDR3 DNA: TGCGCCAGCAGCCAAGGACTTTTCGGTCAGCCCCAGCATTTT
D gene: -; clone size: -; J gene: TRBJ2-7; V gene: TRBV15; CDR3 protein: CATSRVRVGKTYEQYF; CDR3 DNA: TGTGCCACCAGCAGAGTGAGGGTGGGTAAAACCTACGAGCAGTACTTC
D gene: TRBD2; clone size: many; J gene: TRBJ2-3; V gene: TRBV20-1; CDR3 protein: CSARSGLAGDTQYF; CDR3 DNA: TGCAGTGCTAGATCGGGACTAGCGGGGGATACGCAGTATTTT
D gene: -; clone size: many; J gene: TRBJ1-5; V gene: TRBV12-3/TRBV12-4; CDR3 protein: CASSLDSYSNQPQHF; CDR3 DNA: TGTGCCAGCAGCCTCGACAGCTATAGCAATCAGCCCCAGCATTTT
D gene: -; clone size: many; J gene: TRBJ2-7; V gene: TRBV20-1; CDR3 protein: CSARGSGKAYEQYF; CDR3 DNA: TGCAGTGCTAGAGGTTCAGGGAAGGCCTACGAGCAGTACTTC
D gene: TRBD1; clone size: many; J gene: TRBJ1-2; V gene: TRBV5-8; CDR3 protein: CASSLEGQGGGYTF; CDR3 DNA: TGTGCCAGCAGCTTGGAGGGACAGGGAGGTGGCTACACCTTC
D gene: -; clone size: many; J gene: TRBJ2-7; V gene: TRBV28; CDR3 protein: CASREARDKVSYEQYF; CDR3 DNA: TGTGCCAGCAGAGAAGCCCGGGACAAGGTCTCCTACGAGCAGTACTTC
D gene: TRBD1; clone size: many; J gene: TRBJ1-2; V gene: TRBV27; CDR3 protein: CASSLDRDSINYGYTF; CDR3 DNA: TGTGCCAGCAGTCTTGACCGGGACAGCATTAACTATGGCTACACCTTC
D gene: -; clone size: -; J gene: TRBJ1-5; V gene: TRBV6-1; CDR3 protein: CASREDRLNQPQHF; CDR3 DNA: TGCGCCAGCAGGGAAGACAGGCTTAATCAGCCCCAGCATTTT
D gene: -; clone size: many; J gene: TRBJ1-2; V gene: TRBV10-3; CDR3 protein: CAISDLRGPSGYTF; CDR3 DNA: TGTGCCATCAGTGATTTGAGGGGTCCGAGTGGCTACACCTTC
D gene: -; clone size: few; J gene: TRBJ2-5; V gene: TRBV20-1; CDR3 protein: CSAPPVVTQETQYF; CDR3 DNA: TGCAGTGCACCCCCGGTCGTAACTCAAGAGACCCAGTACTTC
D gene: -; clone size: many; J gene: TRBJ2-4; V gene: TRBV28; CDR3 protein: CASSSPRALAKNIQYF; CDR3 DNA: TGTGCCAGCAGCTCCCCGCGGGCCCTAGCCAAAAACATTCAGTACTTC
D gene: -; clone size: -; J gene: TRBJ2-3; V gene: TRBV6-2/TRBV6-3; CDR3 protein: CARITSTDTQYF; CDR3 DNA: TGTGCCAGAATTACTAGCACAGATACGCAGTATTTT
D gene: TRBD1; clone size: once; J gene: TRBJ1-2; V gene: TRBV27; CDR3 protein: CASSLSRDRGPYTF; CDR3 DNA: TGTGCCAGCAGTTTATCGAGGGACAGGGGGCCCTACACCTTC
D gene: TRBD1; clone size: many; J gene: TRBJ1-1; V gene: TRBV19; CDR3 protein: CASRRKGDRDPLNTEAFF; CDR3 DNA: TGTGCCAGTAGGAGAAAAGGGGACAGGGATCCCTTGAACACTGAAGCTTTCTTT
D gene: TRBD2; clone size: few; J gene: TRBJ2-7; V gene: TRBV5-1; CDR3 protein: CASGGTSGSYEQYF; CDR3 DNA: TGCGCCAGCGGAGGGACTAGCGGGTCGTACGAGCAGTACTTC
D gene: TRBD1; clone size: -; J gene: TRBJ2-7; V gene: TRBV7-8; CDR3 protein: CASSPRAQGVGGEQYF; CDR3 DNA: TGTGCCAGCAGCCCGAGGGCCCAGGGGGTCGGTGGTGAGCAGTACTTC
D gene: -; clone size: -; J gene: TRBJ1-3; V gene: TRBV30; CDR3 protein: CAWSHGVSGNTIYF; CDR3 DNA: TGTGCCTGGAGCCATGGGGTTTCTGGAAACACCATATATTTT
D gene: -; clone size: -; J gene: TRBJ2-7; V gene: TRBV6-1; CDR3 protein: CASSLTNHYEQYF; CDR3 DNA: TGTGCCAGCAGCCTAACAAACCACTACGAGCAGTACTTC
D gene: TRBD1; clone size: many; J gene: TRBJ2-5; V gene: TRBV9; CDR3 protein: CASSSWAGGGETQYF; CDR3 DNA: TGTGCCAGCAGTTCGTGGGCAGGGGGCGGAGAGACCCAGTACTTC
D gene: TRBD2; clone size: many; J gene: TRBJ2-1; V gene: TRBV12-3/TRBV12-4; CDR3 protein: CASSLRRGSFGNEQFF; CDR3 DNA: TGTGCCAGCAGTTTACGCCGCGGGAGTTTCGGGAATGAGCAGTTCTTC
D gene: -; clone size: many; J gene: TRBJ1-1; V gene: TRBV18; CDR3 protein: CASSFTLETTEAFF; CDR3 DNA: TGTGCCAGCTCGTTTACGCTCGAAACCACTGAAGCTTTCTTT
D gene: -; clone size: many; J gene: TRBJ2-1; V gene: TRBV7-2; CDR3 protein: CASSSTFSSYNEQFF; CDR3 DNA: TGTGCCAGCAGCTCGACCTTTAGCTCCTACAATGAGCAGTTCTTC
D gene: TRBD2; clone size: -; J gene: TRBJ2-7; V gene: TRBV7-2; CDR3 protein: CASRIAGDRSGEQYF; CDR3 DNA: TGTGCCAGCAGGATAGCGGGGGATCGATCCGGCGAGCAGTACTTC
D gene: -; clone size: many; J gene: TRBJ1-2; V gene: TRBV6-1; CDR3 protein: CASSEANYPRTDYNYGYTF; CDR3 DNA: TGTGCCAGCAGTGAAGCAAATTATCCCCGGACAGACTATAACTATGGCTACACCTTC
D gene: -; clone size: many; J gene: TRBJ1-2; V gene: TRBV7-8; CDR3 protein: CASSAGRDRPNYGYTF; CDR3 DNA: TGTGCCAGCAGTGCCGGAAGGGACCGACCTAACTATGGCTACACCTTC
D gene: -; clone size: many; J gene: TRBJ2-7; V gene: TRBV2; CDR3 protein: CASSVYGEQYF; CDR3 DNA: TGTGCCAGCAGTGTTTACGGAGAGCAGTACTTC
D gene: -; clone size: many; J gene: TRBJ1-5; V gene: TRBV28; CDR3 protein: CASSNIDQPQHF; CDR3 DNA: TGTGCCAGCAGCAACATAGATCAGCCCCAGCATTTT
D gene: -; clone size: many; J gene: TRBJ2-5; V gene: TRBV7-3; CDR3 protein: CASSLTGGTETQYF; CDR3 DNA: TGTGCCAGCAGCTTAACGGGCGGGACGGAGACCCAGTACTTC
D gene: TRBD1; clone size: few; J gene: TRBJ2-5; V gene: TRBV20-1; CDR3 protein: CSARDLGTGETQYF; CDR3 DNA: TGCAGTGCTAGAGATCTTGGGACAGGGGAGACCCAGTACTTC
D gene: TRBD1; clone size: few; J gene: TRBJ1-6; V gene: TRBV20-1; CDR3 protein: CSAIRRSGGSPLHF; CDR3 DNA: TGCAGTGCTATCAGACGGTCAGGGGGGTCACCCCTCCACTTT
D gene: -; clone size: many; J gene: TRBJ2-7; V gene: TRBV12-3/TRBV12-4; CDR3 protein: CASSHLGGSYEQYF; CDR3 DNA: TGTGCCAGCAGTCACTTAGGGGGATCCTACGAGCAGTACTTC
D gene: -; clone size: many; J gene: TRBJ2-3; V gene: TRBV28; CDR3 protein: CASSSGIDTQYF; CDR3 DNA: TGTGCCAGCAGTTCCGGGATTGATACGCAGTATTTT
D gene: -; clone size: many; J gene: TRBJ1-1; V gene: TRBV5-5; CDR3 protein: CASSPQGMNTEAFF; CDR3 DNA: TGTGCCAGCAGCCCGCAGGGAATGAACACTGAAGCTTTCTTT
D gene: -; clone size: -; J gene: TRBJ2-1; V gene: TRBV19; CDR3 protein: CASSIILGNEQFF; CDR3 DNA: TGTGCCAGTAGCATCATACTAGGCAATGAGCAGTTCTTC
D gene: -; clone size: -; J gene: TRBJ1-1; V gene: TRBV7-6; CDR3 protein: CASSLAGEGRTEAFF; CDR3 DNA: TGTGCCAGCAGCTTAGCAGGGGAAGGGCGCACTGAAGCTTTCTTT
D gene: TRBD2; clone size: -; J gene: TRBJ2-5; V gene: TRBV7-6; CDR3 protein: CASSFGGGPQETQYF; CDR3 DNA: TGTGCCAGCAGCTTTGGCGGGGGGCCTCAAGAGACCCAGTACTTC
D gene: TRBD1; clone size: -; J gene: TRBJ2-3; V gene: TRBV11-2; CDR3 protein: CASSLPYRDRADTQYF; CDR3 DNA: TGTGCCAGCAGCTTACCATATAGGGACAGGGCCGATACGCAGTATTTT
D gene: -; clone size: many; J gene: TRBJ2-1; V gene: TRBV7-8; CDR3 protein: CASTPLGGTYNEQFF; CDR3 DNA: TGTGCCAGCACCCCATTGGGGGGAACCTACAATGAGCAGTTCTTC